The 18 T cell receptor beta chains below come from one sample, sequenced in a study of T cells in Graves' hyperthyroidism and ophthalmopathy. RNA transcripts served as the template for amplifying TCR beta CDR3 regions. HTBI primers drove first-round RT-PCR of the TCR CDR3. TCRdb re-called the multiplex PCR reads through MiXCR, storing one row per CDR3 protein. The repertoire holds about 400,000 distinct CDR3 sequences, with more than 13% as singletons. Sample: blood. Source of these receptors: a man between 50 and 59 years old with Graves' ophthalmopathy.

The table lists this clonotype with many counts. The CDR3 spells CASSLAGGLSYEQYF. The CDR3 DNA follows: TGTGCCAGCAGTTTAGCGGGGGGACTGTCCTACGAGCAGTACTTC. The chain links TRBV12-3 or TRBV12-4 to TRBJ2-7, with D possibly matching TRBD2 (6 bases). This CDR3 region has 15 residues. V was shortened by 0 bases and J by 1 base, with 10 bases between the two germline ends.

The chain uses TRBV30 and TRBJ2-2, with D possibly being TRBD2 (5 bases). The ends were cut back, 5 bases at V and 6 bases at J, with 13 bases in the middle. The CDR3 loop spans 13 amino acids. Germline V lookup: CDR1 GTSNPN, CDR2 SVGIG (reference sequence). CDR3 coding DNA: TGTGCCTGGGGTAAACTAGTCCCCGGGGAGCTGTTTTTT. As protein: CAWGKLVPGELFF.

This clonotype was seen many times. This rearrangement joins TRBV5-1 to TRBJ2-7; no clear D gene. V was cut by 2 bases and J by 5 bases, with 17 bases left in between. This CDR3 spans 15 amino acids. In germline, CDR1 is SGHRS, CDR2 YFSETQ. Here the CDR3 DNA reads TGCGCCAGCAGCTTTACACCCGTTGATGTCAACGAGCAGTACTTC. The encoded protein is CASSFTPVDVNEQYF.

A word on this clonotype: A read error may explain this, as a much larger clone is one base away. The rearrangement joins TRBV28 to TRBJ1-5; TRBD1 agrees at 7 bases. This CDR3 has 16 residues. The V gene end was trimmed by 2 bases and the J gene end by 2 bases; junction bases not matched to a gene: 6. The germline V gene has CDR1 MDHEN and CDR2 SYDVKM. CDR3 sequence: CASSLAPGTGNQPQHF. CDR3 sequence (DNA): TGTGCCAGCAGTTTAGCCCCAGGGACAGGCAATCAGCCCCAGCATTTT.

This clonotype was recorded a few times. The chain uses TRBV6-1 and TRBJ1-4; 7 bases are shared with TRBD1. Germline V gene data show CDR1 as MNHNS and CDR2 as SASEGT. Unmatched junction bases numbered 12, after V lost 6 bases and J lost 5 bases. The CDR3 has 16 residues. DNA for the CDR3: TGTGCCAGCAGGGAGACAGGGCCCCCTGCGAATGAAAAACTGTTTTTT. The encoded protein is CASRETGPPANEKLFF.

This clonotype was detected many times. J is TRBJ2-7 and V is TRBV18; 10 bases fit TRBD2. Germline V CDR1 and CDR2: KGHSH, LQKENI. The CDR3 is 14 residues long. V lost 5 bases and J lost 6; bases outside the gene matches: 7. CDR3 loop: CASSASGRQGEQYF. The CDR3, as DNA: TGTGCCAGCTCAGCTAGCGGGAGACAAGGCGAGCAGTACTTC.

This clonotype was detected many times. The J gene is TRBJ2-3, the V gene TRBV12-3 or TRBV12-4; 7 bases match TRBD2. Trimming took 6 bases from V and 1 from J; bases not matched to a gene: 7. CDR3 length equals 15 residues. The CDR3 spells CASSRLAPRTDTQYF. Written as DNA, the CDR3 is TGTGCCAGCAGCAGACTAGCTCCCCGCACAGATACGCAGTATTTT.

This clonotype has ten or more counts. The V and J genes are TRBV2 and TRBJ1-1; D possibly corresponds to TRBD1 (6 bases). Per germline, CDR1 SNHLY and CDR2 FYNNEI. This CDR3 region has 13 residues. The germline V and J ends were trimmed by 7 bases and 4 bases, with 13 bases remaining between them. DNA of the CDR3: TGTGCCAGCACAGGGGAGATGGGCACTGAAGCTTTCTTT. Translation: CASTGEMGTEAFF.

Notes on this clonotype: With a much larger clone just one base away, this may be a read error. This chain joins TRBV19 and TRBJ2-1, with unresolved D. Germline CDR1 reads LNHDA; CDR2 reads SQIVND (reference sequence). V lost 3 bases to trimming and J lost 5 bases, with 20 bases between them. The CDR3 has 17 amino acids. CDR3 protein: CASSIGRGRSFHNEQFF. In nucleotides, the CDR3 is TGTGCCAGTAGTATCGGGCGCGGCAGGAGCTTCCACAATGAGCAGTTCTTC.

This clonotype has at least ten counts. The rearrangement joins TRBV9 to TRBJ2-1; 11 positions agree with TRBD2. The CDR3 totals 19 residues. CDR1 SGDLS and CDR2 YYNGEE come from the germline V gene. J lost 0 bases, V lost 3 bases, and 11 bases had no gene match. CDR3 nucleotides: TGTGCCAGCAGCGGGGCCCTAGCGGGAGGCCAAAGCTCCTACAATGAGCAGTTCTTC. Encoded protein: CASSGALAGGQSSYNEQFF. Full variable domain (missing parts from reference TRBV9 and TRBJ2-1): DSGVTQTPKHLITATGQRVTLRCSPRSGDLSVYWYQQSLDQGLQFLIQYYNGEERAKGNILERFSAQQFPDLHSELNLSSLELGDSALYFCASSGALAGGQSSYNEQFFGPGTRLTVL.

At least ten counts were recorded for this clonotype. The CDR3: CSARRTGSEQYF. The CDR3 bases are TGCAGTGCTAGGCGCACAGGGTCCGAGCAGTACTTC. The rearrangement links TRBV20-1 to TRBJ2-7; D possibly corresponds to TRBD1 (6 bases). The germline V and J ends were trimmed by 3 bases and 6 bases, with 12 bases remaining between them. This CDR3 has 12 amino acids. The germline V gene has CDR1 DFQATT and CDR2 SNEGSKA (reference sequence).

The rearrangement joins TRBV4-1 to TRBJ2-7; maybe TRBD2 (5 bases). CDR3 size: 14 residues. Germline values: CDR1 MGHRA, CDR2 YSYEKL. V was trimmed by 5 bases and J by 4 bases, leaving 15 bases between them. The CDR3 sequence: CASSLTGLGYEQYF. In DNA, the CDR3 is TGCGCCAGCAGCTTAACTGGACTTGGATACGAGCAGTACTTC.

The V call is TRBV6-1, the J call TRBJ2-1; D may match TRBD1 or TRBD2 (6 bases each). V lost 8 bases to trimming and J lost 3 bases, with 17 bases between them. This CDR3 contains 15 residues. Germline CDR1 is MNHNS and CDR2 is SASEGT. The CDR3 bases are TGTGCCAGCGGGACTCTTACAGGGTTCTACAATGAGCAGTTCTTC. The encoded protein is CASGTLTGFYNEQFF.

This clonotype came up a few times. V is TRBV9 and J is TRBJ2-5, with D possibly matching TRBD2 (6 bases). Germline V gene lookup returns CDR1 SGDLS and CDR2 YYNGEE. There are 15 residues in the CDR3. V dropped 3 bases and J dropped 2 bases, with 14 bases sitting between them. CDR3 coding DNA: TGTGCCAGCAGCGCGGGTGGACTAAAACAAGAGACCCAGTACTTC. This encodes CASSAGGLKQETQYF.

Ten or more counts support this clonotype. V is TRBV25-1 and J is TRBJ2-1; D is perhaps TRBD2 (6 bases). The germline V gene has CDR1 MGHDK and CDR2 SYGVNS. The CDR3 is 14 amino acids. V lost 2 bases and J lost 4, with 9 bases in between. CDR3 nucleotide sequence: TGTGCCAGCAGTGAACTAGCGACTTACAATGAGCAGTTCTTC. Residues: CASSELATYNEQFF.

The chain carries TRBV2 and TRBJ2-7, with TRBD2 matching 7 bases. In germline, CDR1 is SNHLY, CDR2 FYNNEI. This CDR3 contains 14 residues. V was clipped by 3 bases and J by 4 bases; unmatched bases: 6. The CDR3 loop reads CASSDSGGEYEQYF. CDR3 DNA: TGTGCCAGCAGTGACTCGGGAGGCGAGTACGAGCAGTACTTC.

In its sample, this clonotype was seen many times. Written as DNA, the CDR3 is TGCGCCAGCAGCACCGACAGAAGCTACGAGCAGTACTTC. Protein sequence: CASSTDRSYEQYF. The chain combines TRBV5-1 with TRBJ2-7, with D possibly matching TRBD1 (5 bases). Germline CDR1 SGHRS, CDR2 YFSETQ. Trimming stripped 4 bases from V and 3 bases from J, with 11 bases between. The CDR3 loop spans 13 amino acids.

This clonotype was recorded at least ten times. The V and J genes are TRBV18 and TRBJ2-7; TRBD1 is a possible D gene (6 bases). CDR1 is KGHSH and CDR2 is LQKENI in the germline V gene. The ends were cut back, 5 bases at V and 6 bases at J, with 14 bases in the middle. The CDR3 loop spans 13 amino acids. The CDR3 DNA follows: TGTGCCAGCTCAACAGACAGGACCGGCGAGCAGTACTTC. Its translation is CASSTDRTGEQYF.